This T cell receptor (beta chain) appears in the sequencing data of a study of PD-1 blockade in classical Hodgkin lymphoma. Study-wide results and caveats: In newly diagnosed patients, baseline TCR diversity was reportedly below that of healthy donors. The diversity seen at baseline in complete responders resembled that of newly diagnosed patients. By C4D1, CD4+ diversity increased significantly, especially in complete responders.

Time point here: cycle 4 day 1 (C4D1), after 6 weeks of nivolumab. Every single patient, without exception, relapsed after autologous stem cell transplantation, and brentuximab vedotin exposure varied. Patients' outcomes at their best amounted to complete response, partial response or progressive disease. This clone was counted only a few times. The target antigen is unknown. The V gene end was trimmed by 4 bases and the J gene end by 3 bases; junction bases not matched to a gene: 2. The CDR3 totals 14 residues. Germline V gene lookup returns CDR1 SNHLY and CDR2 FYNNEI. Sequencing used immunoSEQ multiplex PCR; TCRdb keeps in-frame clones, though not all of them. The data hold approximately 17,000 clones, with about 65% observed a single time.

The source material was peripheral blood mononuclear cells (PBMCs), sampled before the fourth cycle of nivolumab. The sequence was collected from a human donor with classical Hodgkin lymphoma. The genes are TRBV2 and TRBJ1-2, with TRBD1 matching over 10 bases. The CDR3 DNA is TGTGCCAGCAGTGGGGACAGGGGTGACTATGGCTACACCTTC. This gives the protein CASSGDRGDYGYTF.